This T cell receptor beta chain comes out of a study of T-cell memory formation after mild COVID-19. Study background: TCR clusters largely stayed donor specific. Overall study results and limits: Second-wave clones that peaked on day 37 lacked confirmed SARS-CoV-2 specificity.

5'RACE with constant-segment primers built TCRalpha and TCRbeta cDNA libraries with UMIs. Using its own MiXCR run on the 5' RACE reads, TCRdb lists one record per CDR3 protein. The table has under 250,000 distinct CDR3 sequences, roughly 30% seen once; the top ten hold roughly 11%. This clonotype was seen a handful of times. Its antigen is not known. Sequenced material: PBMCs or a T cell subset sorted from them (not recorded which). The TCR originated in an adult woman who had mild COVID-19 (a few samples of this study predate the infection). Cell type and time point are not known.

Here the CDR3 DNA reads TGTGCCAGCAGGGCAGTCGGTGAGCAGTTCTTC. It translates to CASRAVGEQFF. The chain couples TRBV6-2 or TRBV6-3 to TRBJ2-1; D unclear. The V gene's germline CDR1 is MNHEY and CDR2 SVGEGT. V was shortened by 6 bases and J by 9 bases, with 9 bases between the two germline ends. The CDR3 consists of 11 residues.